The rows below give T cell receptor beta chains drawn from one sample of a study of PD-1 blockade in mismatch repair-deficient tumors. TCRdb keeps only in-frame clones here, not all; method: immunoSEQ multiplex PCR. The table lists about 68,000 clones, approximately 82% of them singletons. Sequenced material: peripheral blood, taken 2 weeks after starting pembrolizumab. The source is an adult with mismatch repair-deficient cancer. Both conserved end residues are part of each CDR3. D genes are given only for firm matches. Size values are once, few and many counts, or a class for expanded clones, and some rows have none.

18 TRBJ2-3 - TRBD2 TRBV7-3 CASSPLGGLAGTIGTQYF TGTGCCAGCAGCCCCCTGGGAGGGCTAGCGGGGACCATAGGTACGCAGTATTTT
16 TRBJ2-3 - - TRBV7-2 CASSTNTGQGTDTQYF TGTGCCAGCAGCACTAACACAGGGCAGGGGACAGATACGCAGTATTTT
18 TRBJ2-2 - TRBD2 TRBV11-3 CASSPYRGLAGEPGELFF TGTGCCAGCAGCCCATACCGGGGACTAGCGGGAGAACCCGGGGAGCTGTTTTTT
14 TRBJ1-1 - TRBD1 TRBV9 CASSPTGGNTEAFF TGTGCCAGCAGCCCCACAGGGGGCAACACTGAAGCTTTCTTT
14 TRBJ1-4 - - TRBV30 CAWRVGRGNEKLFF TGTGCCTGGAGGGTAGGCAGGGGTAATGAAAAACTGTTTTTT
15 TRBJ2-3 - - TRBV27 CASTPKGRGTDTQYF TGTGCCAGCACCCCTAAGGGCAGGGGTACAGATACGCAGTATTTT
13 TRBJ2-7 - - TRBV28 CASSPGEVYEQYF TGTGCCAGCAGTCCCGGAGAGGTCTACGAGCAGTACTTC
16 TRBJ2-2 - TRBD2 TRBV6-1 CASSDGLAGNTGELFF TGTGCCAGCAGTGATGGACTAGCGGGGAACACCGGGGAGCTGTTTTTT
16 TRBJ2-7 - TRBD1 TRBV7-9 CASSDYRDRDGYEQYF TGTGCCAGCAGCGATTACCGGGACAGGGACGGGTACGAGCAGTACTTC
13 TRBJ2-5 - - TRBV7-3 CASSSISGETQYF TGTGCCAGCAGCTCCATCAGTGGCGAGACCCAGTACTTC
13 TRBJ2-7 - - TRBV14 CASSRGPLYEQYF TGTGCCAGCAGCCGGGGGCCCCTCTACGAGCAGTACTTC
15 TRBJ2-7 - - TRBV7-7 CASSPLTGVSYEQYF TGTGCTAGCAGCCCATTGACAGGAGTGAGCTACGAGCAGTACTTC
17 TRBJ2-1 - - TRBV10-1 CASSESVQVTNYNEQFF TGCGCCAGCAGTGAGTCCGTTCAGGTTACAAACTACAATGAGCAGTTCTTC
11 TRBJ2-3 - - TRBV12-5 CASAPEDTQYF TGTGCTAGTGCCCCGGAAGATACGCAGTATTTT
15 TRBJ2-7 - TRBD1 TRBV5-5 CASSLWETGVGEQYF TGTGCCAGCAGCTTGTGGGAGACAGGGGTCGGCGAGCAGTACTTC
12 TRBJ2-5 few - TRBV27 CASQAQGGTQYF TGTGCCAGCCAAGCGCAGGGCGGGACCCAGTACTTC
14 TRBJ2-7 - - TRBV19 CASREGPAAHEQYF TGTGCCAGTAGAGAGGGTCCAGCAGCCCACGAGCAGTACTTC
13 TRBJ1-4 - - TRBV4-1 CASSQDRGGVLFF TGCGCCAGCAGCCAAGATCGAGGTGGGGTCCTGTTTTTT
12 TRBJ1-2 few - TRBV30 CAWSVPPGPYTF TGTGCCTGGAGTGTACCCCCAGGTCCCTACACCTTC
13 TRBJ2-7 - - TRBV29-1 CSVERLGLSGQYF TGCAGCGTTGAACGGTTGGGCCTTAGTGGGCAGTACTTC
16 TRBJ2-3 few TRBD1 TRBV11-2 CASSLAPGQGGDTQYF TGTGCCAGCAGCTTAGCCCCGGGACAGGGAGGAGATACGCAGTATTTT
11 TRBJ2-1 - - TRBV19 CASSIGPREFF TGTGCCAGTAGTATTGGTCCCCGGGAGTTCTTC
15 TRBJ2-3 - - TRBV2 CASSGRGLVADTQYF TGTGCCAGCAGTGGAAGGGGTCTCGTGGCAGATACGCAGTATTTT